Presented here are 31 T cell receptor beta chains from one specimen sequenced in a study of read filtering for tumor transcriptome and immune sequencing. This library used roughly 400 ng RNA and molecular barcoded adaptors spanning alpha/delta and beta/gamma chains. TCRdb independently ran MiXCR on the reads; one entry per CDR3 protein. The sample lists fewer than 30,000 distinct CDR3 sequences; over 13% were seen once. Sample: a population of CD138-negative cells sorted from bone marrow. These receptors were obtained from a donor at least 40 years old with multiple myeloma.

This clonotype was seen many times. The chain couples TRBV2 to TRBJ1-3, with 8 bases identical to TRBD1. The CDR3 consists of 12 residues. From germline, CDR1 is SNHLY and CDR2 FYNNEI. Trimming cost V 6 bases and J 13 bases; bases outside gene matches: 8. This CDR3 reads CASSDGQGRIYF. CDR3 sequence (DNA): TGTGCCAGCAGCGACGGACAGGGAAGGATATATTTT.

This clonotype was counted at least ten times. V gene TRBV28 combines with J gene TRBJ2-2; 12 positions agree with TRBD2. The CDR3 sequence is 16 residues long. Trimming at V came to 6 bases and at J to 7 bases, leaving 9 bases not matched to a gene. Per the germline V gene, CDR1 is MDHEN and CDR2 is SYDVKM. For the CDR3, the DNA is TGTGCCAGCAGCCCTAGCGGGAGGGCCGGACTCGGGGAGCTGTTTTTT. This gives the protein CASSPSGRAGLGELFF.

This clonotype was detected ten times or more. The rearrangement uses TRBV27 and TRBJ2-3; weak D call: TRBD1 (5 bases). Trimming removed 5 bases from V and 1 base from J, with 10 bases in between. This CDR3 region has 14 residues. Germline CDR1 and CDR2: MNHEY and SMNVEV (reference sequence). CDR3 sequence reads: CASSPLTGTDTQYF. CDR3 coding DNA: TGTGCCAGCAGTCCACTGACAGGCACAGATACGCAGTATTTT.

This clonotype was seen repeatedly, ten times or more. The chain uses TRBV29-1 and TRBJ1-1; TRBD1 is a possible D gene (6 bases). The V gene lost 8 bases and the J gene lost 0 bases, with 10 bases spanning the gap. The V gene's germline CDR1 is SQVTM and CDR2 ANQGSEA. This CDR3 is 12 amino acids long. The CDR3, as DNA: TGCAGCTCGGGACACCTGAACACTGAAGCTTTCTTT. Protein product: CSSGHLNTEAFF. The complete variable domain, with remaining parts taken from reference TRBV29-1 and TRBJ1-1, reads SAVISQKPSRDICQRGTSLTIQCQVDSQVTMMFWYRQQPGQSLTLIATANQGSEATYESGFVIDKFPISRPNLTFSTLTVSNMSPEDSSIYLCSSGHLNTEAFFGQGTRLTVV.

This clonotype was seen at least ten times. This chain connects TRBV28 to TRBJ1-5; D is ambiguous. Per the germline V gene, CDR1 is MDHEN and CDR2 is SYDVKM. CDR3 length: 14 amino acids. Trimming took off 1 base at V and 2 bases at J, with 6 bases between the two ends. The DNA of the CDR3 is TGTGCCAGCAGTTTATACGGAGGCAATCAGCCCCAGCATTTT. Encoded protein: CASSLYGGNQPQHF.

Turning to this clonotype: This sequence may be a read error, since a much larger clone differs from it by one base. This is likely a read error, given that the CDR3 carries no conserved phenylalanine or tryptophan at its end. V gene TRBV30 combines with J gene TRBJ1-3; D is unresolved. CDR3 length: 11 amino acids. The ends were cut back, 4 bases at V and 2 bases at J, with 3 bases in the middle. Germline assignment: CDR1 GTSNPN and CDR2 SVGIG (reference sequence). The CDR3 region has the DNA TGTGCCTGGAAGACTGGAAACACCATATATGTT. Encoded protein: CAWKTGNTIYV.

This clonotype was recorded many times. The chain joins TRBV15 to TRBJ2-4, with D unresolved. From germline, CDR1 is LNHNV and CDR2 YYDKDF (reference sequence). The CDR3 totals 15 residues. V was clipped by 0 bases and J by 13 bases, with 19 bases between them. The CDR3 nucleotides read TGTGCCACCAGCAGAGATCCCTCGGGTGAAGAGTGGCAGTACTTC. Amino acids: CATSRDPSGEEWQYF. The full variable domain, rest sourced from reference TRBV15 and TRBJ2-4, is DAMVIQNPRYQVTQFGKPVTLSCSQTLNHNVMYWYQQKSSQAPKLLFHYYDKDFNNEADTPDNFQSRRPNTSFCFLDIRSPGLGDTAMYLCATSRDPSGEEWQYFGAGTRLSVL.

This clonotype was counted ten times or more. CDR3 nucleotides: TGCGCCAGCAGCCAAGATTTTCTAGCGGGAGTAGCGAATGAGCAGTTCTTC. Translated: CASSQDFLAGVANEQFF. This chain joins TRBV4-1 and TRBJ2-1; 10 bases align to TRBD2. There are 17 residues in the CDR3. After removal of 0 bases from V and 7 bases from J, the junction contained 9 bases not matched to a gene. The germline CDR1 and CDR2 sequences are MGHRA and YSYEKL.

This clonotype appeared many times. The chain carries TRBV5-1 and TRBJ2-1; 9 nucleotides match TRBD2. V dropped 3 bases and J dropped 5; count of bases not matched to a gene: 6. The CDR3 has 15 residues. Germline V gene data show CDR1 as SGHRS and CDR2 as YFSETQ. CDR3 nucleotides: TGCGCCAGCAGCTGGGTAGCGGGAGCCCACAATGAGCAGTTCTTC. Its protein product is CASSWVAGAHNEQFF.

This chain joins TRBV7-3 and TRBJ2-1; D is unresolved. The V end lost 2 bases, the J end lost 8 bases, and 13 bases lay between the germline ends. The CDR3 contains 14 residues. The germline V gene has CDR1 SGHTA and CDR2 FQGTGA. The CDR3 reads CASSLVPQDDEQFF. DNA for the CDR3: TGTGCCAGCAGCTTAGTCCCGCAGGACGATGAGCAGTTCTTC.

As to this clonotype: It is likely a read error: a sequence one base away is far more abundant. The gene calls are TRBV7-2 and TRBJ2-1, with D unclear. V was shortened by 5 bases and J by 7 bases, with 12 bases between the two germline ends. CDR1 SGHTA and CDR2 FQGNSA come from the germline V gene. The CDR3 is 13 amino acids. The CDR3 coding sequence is TGTGCCAGCAGCCTCTCCAGCCAGAATGAGCAGTTCTTC. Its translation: CASSLSSQNEQFF.

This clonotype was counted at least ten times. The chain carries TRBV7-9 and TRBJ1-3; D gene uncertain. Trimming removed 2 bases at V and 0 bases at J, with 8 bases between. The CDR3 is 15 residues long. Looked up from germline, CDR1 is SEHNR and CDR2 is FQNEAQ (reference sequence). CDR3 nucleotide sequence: TGTGCCAGCAGCTTACTGGGGAACTCTGGAAACACCATATATTTT. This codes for CASSLLGNSGNTIYF.

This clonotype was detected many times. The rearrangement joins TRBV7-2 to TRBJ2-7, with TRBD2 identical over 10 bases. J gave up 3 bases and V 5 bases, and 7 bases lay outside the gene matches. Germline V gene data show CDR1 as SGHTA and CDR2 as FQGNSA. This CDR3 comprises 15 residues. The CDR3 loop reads CASSLSSGSRYEQYF. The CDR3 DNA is TGTGCCAGCAGCCTGTCTAGCGGGAGTCGCTACGAGCAGTACTTC.

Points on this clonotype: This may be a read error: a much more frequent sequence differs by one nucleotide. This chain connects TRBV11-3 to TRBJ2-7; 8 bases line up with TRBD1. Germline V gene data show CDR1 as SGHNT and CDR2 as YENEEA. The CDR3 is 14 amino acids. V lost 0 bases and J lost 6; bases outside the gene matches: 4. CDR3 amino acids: CASSLEQGDCEQYF. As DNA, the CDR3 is TGTGCCAGCAGCTTAGAACAGGGGGACTGCGAGCAGTACTTC.

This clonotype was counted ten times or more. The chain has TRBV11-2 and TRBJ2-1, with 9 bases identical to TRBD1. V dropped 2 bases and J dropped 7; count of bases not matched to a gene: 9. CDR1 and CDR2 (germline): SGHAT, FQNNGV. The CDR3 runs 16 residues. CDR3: CASSLSGTGIRNEQFF. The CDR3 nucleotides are TGTGCCAGCAGCTTATCAGGGACAGGGATTCGGAATGAGCAGTTCTTC.

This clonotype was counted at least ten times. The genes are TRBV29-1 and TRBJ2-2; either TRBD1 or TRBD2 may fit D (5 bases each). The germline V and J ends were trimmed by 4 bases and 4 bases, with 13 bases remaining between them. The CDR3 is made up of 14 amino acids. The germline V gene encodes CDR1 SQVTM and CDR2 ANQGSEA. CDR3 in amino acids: CSVAGTASTGELFF. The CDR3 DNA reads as TGCAGCGTTGCCGGGACCGCCTCCACCGGGGAGCTGTTTTTT.

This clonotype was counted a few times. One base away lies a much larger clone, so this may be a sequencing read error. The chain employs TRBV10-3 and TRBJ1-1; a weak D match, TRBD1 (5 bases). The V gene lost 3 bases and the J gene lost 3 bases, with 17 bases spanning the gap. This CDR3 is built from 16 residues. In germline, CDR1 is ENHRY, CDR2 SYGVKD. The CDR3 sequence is CAISEPGLSTHTEAFF. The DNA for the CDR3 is TGTGCCATCAGTGAACCGGGACTTTCAACTCACACTGAAGCTTTCTTT.

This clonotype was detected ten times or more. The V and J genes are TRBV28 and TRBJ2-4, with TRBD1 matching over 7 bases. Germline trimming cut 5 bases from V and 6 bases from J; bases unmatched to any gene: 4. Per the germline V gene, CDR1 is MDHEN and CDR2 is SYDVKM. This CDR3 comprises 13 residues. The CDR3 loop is CASSTGTANIQYF. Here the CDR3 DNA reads TGTGCCAGCAGTACCGGGACAGCAAACATTCAGTACTTC.

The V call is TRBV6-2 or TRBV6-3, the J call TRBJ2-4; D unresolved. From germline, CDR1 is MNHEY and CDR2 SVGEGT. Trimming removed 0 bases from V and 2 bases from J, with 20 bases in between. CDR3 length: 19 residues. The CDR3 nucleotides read TGTGCCAGCAGTTACTCGAATGGGGTCCCCCGGCCGCCCAAAAACATTCAGTACTTC. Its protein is CASSYSNGVPRPPKNIQYF.

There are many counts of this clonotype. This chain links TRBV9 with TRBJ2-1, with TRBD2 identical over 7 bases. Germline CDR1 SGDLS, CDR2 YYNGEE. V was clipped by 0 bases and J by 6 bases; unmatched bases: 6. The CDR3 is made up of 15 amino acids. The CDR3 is CASSVGREFSNEQFF. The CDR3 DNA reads TGTGCCAGCAGCGTAGGGCGGGAGTTCTCCAATGAGCAGTTCTTC.

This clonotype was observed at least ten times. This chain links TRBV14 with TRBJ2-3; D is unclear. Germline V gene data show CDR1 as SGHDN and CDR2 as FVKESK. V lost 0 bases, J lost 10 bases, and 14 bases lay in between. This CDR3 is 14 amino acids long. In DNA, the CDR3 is TGTGCCAGCAGCCAAGATTCTTTAGTAAGGTCGCAGTATTTT. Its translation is CASSQDSLVRSQYF.

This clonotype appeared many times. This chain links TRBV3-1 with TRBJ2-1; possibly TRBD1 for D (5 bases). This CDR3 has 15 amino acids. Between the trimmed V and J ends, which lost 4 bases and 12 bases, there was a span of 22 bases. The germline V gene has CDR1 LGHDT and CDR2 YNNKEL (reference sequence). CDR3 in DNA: TGTGCCAGCAGCCTCCAGACTCCCCCCAGCCAGGGGCAGTTCTTC. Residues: CASSLQTPPSQGQFF.

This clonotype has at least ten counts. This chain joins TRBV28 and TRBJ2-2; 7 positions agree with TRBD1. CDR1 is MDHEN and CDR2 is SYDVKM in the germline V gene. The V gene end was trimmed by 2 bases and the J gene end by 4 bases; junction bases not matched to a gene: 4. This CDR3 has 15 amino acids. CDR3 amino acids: CASSLRPGGTGELFF. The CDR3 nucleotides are TGTGCCAGCAGTTTAAGGCCAGGGGGCACCGGGGAGCTGTTTTTT.

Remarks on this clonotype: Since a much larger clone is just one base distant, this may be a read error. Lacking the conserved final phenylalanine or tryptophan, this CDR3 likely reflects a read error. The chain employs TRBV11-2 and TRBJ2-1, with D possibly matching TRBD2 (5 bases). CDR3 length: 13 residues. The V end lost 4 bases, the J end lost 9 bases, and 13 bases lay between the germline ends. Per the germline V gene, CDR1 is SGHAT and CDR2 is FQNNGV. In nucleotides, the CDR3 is TGTGCCAGCAGCTCCCTTAGCGAGGGTGAGCAGTTCATC. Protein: CASSSLSEGEQFI.

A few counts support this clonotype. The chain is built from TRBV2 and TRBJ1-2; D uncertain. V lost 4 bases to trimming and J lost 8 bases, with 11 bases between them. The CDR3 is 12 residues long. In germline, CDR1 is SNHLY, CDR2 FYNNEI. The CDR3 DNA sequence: TGTGCCAGCAGTGGTTCCAGGACGGGCTACACCTTC. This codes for CASSGSRTGYTF.

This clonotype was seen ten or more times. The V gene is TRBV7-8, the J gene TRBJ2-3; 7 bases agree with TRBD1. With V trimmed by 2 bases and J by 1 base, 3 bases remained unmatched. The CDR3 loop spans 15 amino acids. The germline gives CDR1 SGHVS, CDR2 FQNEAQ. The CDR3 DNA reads TGTGCCAGCAGCTTACCCGGGACAGGCACAGATACGCAGTATTTT. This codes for CASSLPGTGTDTQYF.

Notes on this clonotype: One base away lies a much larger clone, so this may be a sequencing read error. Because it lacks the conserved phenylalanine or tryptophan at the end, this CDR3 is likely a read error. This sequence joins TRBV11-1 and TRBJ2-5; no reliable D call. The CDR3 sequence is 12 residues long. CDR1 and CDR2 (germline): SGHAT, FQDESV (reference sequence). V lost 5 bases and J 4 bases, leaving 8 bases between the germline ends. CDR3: CASSREGETQYS. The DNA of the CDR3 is TGTGCCAGCAGCAGAGAAGGAGAGACCCAGTACTCC.

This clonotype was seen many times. In DNA, the CDR3 is TGCGCCAGCAGCCCGACTAGCGGGAGAATGAATGAGCAGTTCTTC. Its protein is CASSPTSGRMNEQFF. The chain links TRBV4-1 to TRBJ2-1; 12 positions agree with TRBD2. Germline V gives CDR1 MGHRA, CDR2 YSYEKL. Trimming cost V 4 bases and J 7 bases; bases outside gene matches: 5. The CDR3 spans 15 residues.

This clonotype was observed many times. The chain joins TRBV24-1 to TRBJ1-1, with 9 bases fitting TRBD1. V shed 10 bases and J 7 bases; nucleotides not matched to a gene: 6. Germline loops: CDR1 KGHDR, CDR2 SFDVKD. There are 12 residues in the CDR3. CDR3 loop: CATDRGAIEAFF. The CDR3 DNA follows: TGTGCCACGGACAGGGGAGCTATTGAAGCTTTCTTT.

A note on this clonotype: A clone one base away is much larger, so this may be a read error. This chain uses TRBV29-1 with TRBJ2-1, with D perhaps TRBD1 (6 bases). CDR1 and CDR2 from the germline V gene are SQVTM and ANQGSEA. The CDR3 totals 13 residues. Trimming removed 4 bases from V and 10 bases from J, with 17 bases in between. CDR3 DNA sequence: TGCAGCGTTGTGGGGGCAGGGCTAAGAGAGCAGTTCTTC. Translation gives CSVVGAGLREQFF.

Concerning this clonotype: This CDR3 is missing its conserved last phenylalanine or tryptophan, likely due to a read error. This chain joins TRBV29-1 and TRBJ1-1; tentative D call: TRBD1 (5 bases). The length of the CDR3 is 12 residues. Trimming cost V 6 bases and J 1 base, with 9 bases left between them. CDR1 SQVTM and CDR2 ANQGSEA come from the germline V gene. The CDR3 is CSVGGGNTEAFS. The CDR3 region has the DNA TGCAGCGTAGGCGGGGGGAACACTGAAGCTTTCTCT.